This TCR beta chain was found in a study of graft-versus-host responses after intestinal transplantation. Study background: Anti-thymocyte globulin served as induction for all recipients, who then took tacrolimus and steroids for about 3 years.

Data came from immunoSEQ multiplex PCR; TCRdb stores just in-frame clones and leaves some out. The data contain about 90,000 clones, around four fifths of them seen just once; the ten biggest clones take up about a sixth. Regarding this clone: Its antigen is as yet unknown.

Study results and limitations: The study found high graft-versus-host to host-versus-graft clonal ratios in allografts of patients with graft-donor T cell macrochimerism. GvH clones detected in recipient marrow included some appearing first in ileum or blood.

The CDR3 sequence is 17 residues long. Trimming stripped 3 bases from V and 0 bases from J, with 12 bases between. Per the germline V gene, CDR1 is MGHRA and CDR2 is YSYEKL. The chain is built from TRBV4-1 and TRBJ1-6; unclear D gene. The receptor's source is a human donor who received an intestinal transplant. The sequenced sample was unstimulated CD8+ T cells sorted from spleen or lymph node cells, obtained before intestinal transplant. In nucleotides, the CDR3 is TGCGCCAGCAGCCATGCTAGTGTGAGCTCCTATAATTCACCCCTCCACTTT. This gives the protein CASSHASVSSYNSPLHF.